The rows below give T cell receptor beta chains drawn from one sample of a study of cytomegalovirus exposure and HLA in healthy donors. Clones were read by immunoSEQ multiplex PCR, and TCRdb kept only the in-frame ones, dropping some. The sample contains 150,000 to 200,000 clones, 78% of which appear only once. The specimen sequenced was PBMCs. These receptors all stem from a male donor in good health and CMV-seronegative. The CDR3 runs from the conserved cysteine through the conserved F or W. D genes are given only for firm matches. The size of a clone is reported for some rows only, either as once, few or many, or as a class for expanded clones.

>TRBJ2-5|TRBD1|TRBV5-4|NA
TGTGCCAGCAGCTGGAGGACAGGGGGGCGTCAAGAGACCCAGTACTTC
CASSWRTGGRQETQYF
>TRBJ2-3|NA|TRBV14|NA
TGTGCCAGCAGCCAAGAATTGCGGGTTAGCACAGATACGCAGTATTTT
CASSQELRVSTDTQYF
>TRBJ2-3|NA|TRBV7-2|NA
TGTGCCAGCAGCTTAGAGGGGAGCACAGATACGCAGTATTTT
CASSLEGSTDTQYF
>TRBJ2-5|NA|TRBV6-5|NA
TGTGCCAGCGGGGTTCAGGGGCCAGAGACCCAGTACTTC
CASGVQGPETQYF
>TRBJ2-1|TRBD2|TRBV6-6|NA
TGTGCCAGCAGTTACTCGGGACTAGCGGGGGAGCAGTTCTTC
CASSYSGLAGEQFF
>TRBJ1-1|NA|TRBV7-2|NA
TGTGCCAGCAGCTTAATGACACCGAACACTGAAGCTTTCTTT
CASSLMTPNTEAFF
>TRBJ2-1|TRBD2|TRBV9|few
TGTGCCAGCAGCCTCGGACTAGCGGGATACAATGAGCAGTTCTTC
CASSLGLAGYNEQFF
>TRBJ2-3|NA|TRBV7-2|NA
TGTGCCAGCAGCCGGAGGACCCGCACAGATACGCAGTATTTT
CASSRRTRTDTQYF
>TRBJ2-7|TRBD1|TRBV6-5|NA
TGTGCCAGCACCCTTACGACAGGGTCGTCCTACGAGCAGTACTTC
CASTLTTGSSYEQYF
>TRBJ2-7|TRBD2|TRBV28|few
TGTGCCAGCAGTGCCCTCGGAACTAGCGGGAGATACGAGCAGTACTTC
CASSALGTSGRYEQYF
>TRBJ1-3|NA|TRBV5-1|NA
TGCGCCAGCAGCTTGGAGACATCCGGAAACACCATATATTTT
CASSLETSGNTIYF
>TRBJ2-1|TRBD1|TRBV9|NA
TGTGCCAGCAGCGTAGGGGGGACAGGTGCCTACAATGAGCAGTTCTTC
CASSVGGTGAYNEQFF
>TRBJ2-3|TRBD2|TRBV5-1|NA
TGCGCCAGCAGCTTGGAGGTAGCGGGGGCCACAGATACGCAGTATTTT
CASSLEVAGATDTQYF
>TRBJ1-5|NA|TRBV4-1|NA
TGCGCCAGCAGCCAAGATGAGGTCTATCAGCCCCAGCATTTT
CASSQDEVYQPQHF
>TRBJ2-4|NA|TRBV2|NA
TGTGCCAGCAGTGAGATCGTGGTTTCGGAGGATCAGTACTTC
CASSEIVVSEDQYF
>TRBJ2-1|NA|TRBV5-1|NA
TGCGCCAGCAGCTTGGTGGTTAGCGGCAATGAGCAGTTCTTC
CASSLVVSGNEQFF
>TRBJ1-6|TRBD1|TRBV7-2|NA
TGTGCCACTTTGAGGACAGGTTATAATTCACCCCTCCACTTT
CATLRTGYNSPLHF
>TRBJ1-2|NA|TRBV27|NA
TGTGCCAGCAGTCCAAAACAGGGATCTGGGTATGGCTACACCTTC
CASSPKQGSGYGYTF
>TRBJ1-1|NA|TRBV4-3|NA
TGCGCCAGCAGCCAAGAGGGGGGAACTGAAGCTTTCTTT
CASSQEGGTEAFF
>TRBJ2-1|NA|TRBV7-3|NA
TGTGCCAGCAGCCCAGAAGGGGCTAACAATGAGCAGTTCTTC
CASSPEGANNEQFF
>TRBJ1-5|NA|TRBV5-1|NA
TGCGCCAGCAGCTTGGCTCCCCCCTATCAGCCCCAGCATTTT
CASSLAPPYQPQHF
>TRBJ1-1|TRBD1|TRBV5-1|NA
TGCGCCAGCAGCTTGGGAACAGGGGGCACTGAAGCTTTCTTT
CASSLGTGGTEAFF
>TRBJ1-3|NA|TRBV5-6|NA
TGTGCCAGCAGCTTGAAGTTACAGGTCTCTGGAAACACCATATATTTT
CASSLKLQVSGNTIYF
>TRBJ2-7|NA|TRBV7-2|NA
TGTGCCAGCAGCCGGACGGAGGGCGAGCAGTACTTC
CASSRTEGEQYF
>TRBJ2-5|NA|TRBV6-1|NA
TGTGCCAGCAGTGATGGCGGGACCTTCCAAGAGACCCAGTACTTC
CASSDGGTFQETQYF
>TRBJ2-7|TRBD1|TRBV4-1|NA
TGCGCCAGCAGCCAGGGGCCGACAGGGAATTGGCACGAGCAGTACTTC
CASSQGPTGNWHEQYF
>TRBJ2-7|NA|TRBV7-8|NA
TGTGCCAGCAGCGCCCGGACTTCCACCTACGAGCAGTACTTC
CASSARTSTYEQYF
>TRBJ1-2|TRBD1|TRBV30|NA
TGTGCCTGGAGTATAGGGACAGGGCCCTATGGCTACACCTTC
CAWSIGTGPYGYTF
>TRBJ1-2|TRBD1|TRBV5-1|NA
TGCGCCAGCAGCTTGACAGGGGATTATGGCTACACCTTC
CASSLTGDYGYTF
>TRBJ2-7|TRBD2|TRBV18|NA
TGTGCCAGCTCAGGAGCGGGACTCAGCTACGAGCAGTACTTC
CASSGAGLSYEQYF
>TRBJ1-5|TRBD1|TRBV7-2|once
TGTGCCAGCAGCTTCGGGACAGGGGGCACTCAGCCCCAGCATTTT
CASSFGTGGTQPQHF
>TRBJ2-7|TRBD1|TRBV9|NA
TGTGCCAGCAGCCCACCGGGACAGGCCTACGAGCAGTACTTC
CASSPPGQAYEQYF
>TRBJ2-5|TRBD2|TRBV7-2|NA
TGTGCCAGCAGCACCGGACTAGCGGGGGTATTTGAGACCCAGTACTTC
CASSTGLAGVFETQYF
>TRBJ2-5|TRBD2|TRBV30|NA
TGTGCCTGGAGTGTATTGCTAGCGGGAGGTGGGGAGACCCAGTACTTC
CAWSVLLAGGGETQYF
>TRBJ2-7|NA|TRBV5-8|NA
TGTGCCAGCAGCCAACGACAGGCCTACGAGCAGTACTTC
CASSQRQAYEQYF
>TRBJ2-7|NA|TRBV11-2|few
TGTGCCAGCAGCCCGGCTGGGGGCTCGTACGAGCAGTACTTC
CASSPAGGSYEQYF
>TRBJ2-1|TRBD1|TRBV5-1|once
TGCGCCAGCAGCTGGGGACAGGGATCAAATGAGCAGTTCTTC
CASSWGQGSNEQFF
>TRBJ2-1|NA|TRBV18|NA
TGTGCCAGCTCACCATTAACCTCCGGCAATGAGCAGTTCTTC
CASSPLTSGNEQFF
>TRBJ1-5|NA|TRBV6-1|NA
TGTGCCAGCAGTGAAGGGGCAAGACAGCCCCAGCATTTT
CASSEGARQPQHF
>TRBJ2-7|NA|TRBV30|NA
TGTGCCTGGAGTGTACTCTCCACCTACGAGCAGTACTTC
CAWSVLSTYEQYF
>TRBJ2-5|TRBD1|TRBV2|NA
TGTGCCAGCAGGGGACAGGTGGAGACCCAGTACTTC
CASRGQVETQYF
>TRBJ2-7|TRBD2|TRBV9|NA
TGTGCCAGCAGCGACCTCCCGGGACTAGCTAAGTACGAGCAGTACTTC
CASSDLPGLAKYEQYF
>TRBJ2-7|TRBD1|TRBV18|few
TGTGCCAGCTCAGACAGGGGCGACGAGCAGTACTTC
CASSDRGDEQYF
>TRBJ2-4|TRBD1|TRBV19|NA
TGTGCCAGTAGTACCCAGGGGGCTAGGAACATTCAGTACTTC
CASSTQGARNIQYF